This T cell receptor beta chain was captured by sequencing in a study of CD8 T cells in ankylosing spondylitis. This CDR3 contains 15 residues. Germline CDR1 SGHTA, CDR2 FQGNSA. The germline V and J ends were trimmed by 5 bases and 2 bases, with 14 bases remaining between them. This clonotype was detected many times. TCRdb re-called the 5' RACE reads with MiXCR, one entry per CDR3 protein. There are fewer than 250,000 distinct CDR3 sequences in the sample; about 10% occur only once, and roughly 23% lies in the top ten. Sequencing was carried out using blood, either unsorted or a sorted T cell fraction (not recorded which). The gene calls are TRBV7-2 and TRBJ2-3; tentative D call: TRBD2 (6 bases). The sequence was obtained from a male donor with ankylosing spondylitis or in good health (not recorded which). The CDR3 is CASSLRGKTTDTQYF. CDR3 DNA: TGTGCCAGCAGCCTGCGGGGTAAGACCACAGATACGCAGTATTTT. The full variable domain, in which reference TRBV7-2 and TRBJ2-3 provide the parts outside the CDR3, is GAGVSQSPSNKVTEKGKDVELRCDPISGHTALYWYRQSLGQGLEFLIYFQGNSAPDKSGLPSDRFSAERTGGSVSTLTIQRTQQEDSAVYLCASSLRGKTTDTQYFGPGTRLTVL.